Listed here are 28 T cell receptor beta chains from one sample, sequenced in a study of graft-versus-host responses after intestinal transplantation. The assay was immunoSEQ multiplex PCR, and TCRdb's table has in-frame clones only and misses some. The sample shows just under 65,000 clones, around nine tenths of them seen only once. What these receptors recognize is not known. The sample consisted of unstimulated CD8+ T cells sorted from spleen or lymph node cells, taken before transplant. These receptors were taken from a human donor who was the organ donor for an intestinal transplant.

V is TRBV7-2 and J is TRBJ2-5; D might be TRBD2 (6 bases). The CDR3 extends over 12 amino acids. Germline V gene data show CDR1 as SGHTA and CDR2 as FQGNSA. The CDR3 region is CASGELQETQYF. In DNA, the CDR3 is TGTGCATCGGGGGAGCTACAAGAGACCCAGTACTTC.

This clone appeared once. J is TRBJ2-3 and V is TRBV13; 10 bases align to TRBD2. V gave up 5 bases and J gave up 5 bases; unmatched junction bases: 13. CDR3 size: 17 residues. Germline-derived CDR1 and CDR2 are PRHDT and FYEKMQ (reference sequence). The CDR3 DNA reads TGTGCCAGCAGCACCAGCGGGAGGGCCATGAGTGAAGATACGCAGTATTTT. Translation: CASSTSGRAMSEDTQYF.

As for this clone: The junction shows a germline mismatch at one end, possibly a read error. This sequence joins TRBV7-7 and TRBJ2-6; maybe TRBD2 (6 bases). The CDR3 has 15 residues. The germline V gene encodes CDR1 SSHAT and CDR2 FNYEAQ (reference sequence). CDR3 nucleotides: TGTGCTAGCAGCTCCCGGAGGGCCGGGGCCAACGTCCTGACTTTC. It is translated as CASSSRRAGANVLTF.

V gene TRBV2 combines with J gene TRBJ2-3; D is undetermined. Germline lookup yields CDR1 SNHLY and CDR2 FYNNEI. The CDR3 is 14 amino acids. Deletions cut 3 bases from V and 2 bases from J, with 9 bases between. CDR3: CASSESLITDTQYF. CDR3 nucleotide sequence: TGTGCCAGCAGTGAGTCCTTAATCACAGATACGCAGTATTTT.

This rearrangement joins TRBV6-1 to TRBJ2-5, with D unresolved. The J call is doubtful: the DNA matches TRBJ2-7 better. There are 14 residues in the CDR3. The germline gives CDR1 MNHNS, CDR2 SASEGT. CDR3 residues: CASSETIGSYEQYF. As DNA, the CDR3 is TGTGCCAGCAGTGAGACAATTGGGTCCTACGAGCAGTACTTC.

The CDR3 region is CASSLELLSSYNEQFF. In DNA, the CDR3 is TGTGCCAGCAGCTTGGAACTATTAAGCTCCTACAATGAGCAGTTCTTC. The rearrangement uses TRBV5-5 and TRBJ2-1, with D unresolved. V was pared by 0 bases and J by 0 bases, with 10 bases between. Germline V lookup: CDR1 SGHKS, CDR2 YYEKEE (reference sequence). This CDR3 spans 16 amino acids.

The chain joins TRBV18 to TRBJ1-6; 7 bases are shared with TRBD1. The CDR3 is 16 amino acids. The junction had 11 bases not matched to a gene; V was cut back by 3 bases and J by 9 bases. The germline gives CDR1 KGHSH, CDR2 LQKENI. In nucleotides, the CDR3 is TGTGCCAGCTCACCGACCGGGGCGACAGGGACTTCACCCCTCCACTTT. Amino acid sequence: CASSPTGATGTSPLHF.

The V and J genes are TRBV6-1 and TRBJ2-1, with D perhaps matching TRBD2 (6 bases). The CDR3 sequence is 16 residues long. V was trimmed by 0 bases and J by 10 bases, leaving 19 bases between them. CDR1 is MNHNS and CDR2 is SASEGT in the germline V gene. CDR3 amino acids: CASSEAVSGGTWEQFF. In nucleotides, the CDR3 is TGTGCCAGCAGTGAAGCAGTGTCTGGGGGGACCTGGGAGCAGTTCTTC.

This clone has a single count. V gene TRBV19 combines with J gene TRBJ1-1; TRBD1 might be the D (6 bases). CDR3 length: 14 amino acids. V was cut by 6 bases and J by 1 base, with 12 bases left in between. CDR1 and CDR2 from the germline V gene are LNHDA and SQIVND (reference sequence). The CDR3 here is CASRRQAENTEAFF. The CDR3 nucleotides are TGTGCCAGTAGAAGACAGGCCGAGAACACTGAAGCTTTCTTT.

CDR3 DNA sequence: TGTGCCACCGCTGAGGAGATCTATGGCTACACCTTC. This codes for CATAEEIYGYTF. The V gene is TRBV6-5, the J gene TRBJ1-2; D is ambiguous. The V gene lost 10 bases and the J gene lost 4 bases, with 13 bases spanning the gap. Germline V gene data show CDR1 as MNHEY and CDR2 as SVGAGI. The CDR3 length is 12 residues.

CDR3 residues: CASSYGIASSYEQYF. The CDR3 DNA is TGTGCCAGCAGCTATGGAATAGCAAGCTCCTACGAGCAGTACTTC. The chain carries TRBV4-2 and TRBJ2-7; D remains unclear. The V end lost 5 bases, the J end lost 0 bases, and 14 bases lay between the germline ends. This CDR3 comprises 15 residues. CDR1 is LGHNA, CDR2 YNFKEQ, per germline.

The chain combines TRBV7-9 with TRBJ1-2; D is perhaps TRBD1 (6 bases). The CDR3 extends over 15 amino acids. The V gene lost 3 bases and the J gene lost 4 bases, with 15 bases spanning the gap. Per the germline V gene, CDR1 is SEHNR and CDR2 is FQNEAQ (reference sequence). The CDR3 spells CASSFGARGTYGYTF. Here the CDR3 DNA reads TGTGCCAGCAGCTTTGGGGCCAGGGGTACCTATGGCTACACCTTC.

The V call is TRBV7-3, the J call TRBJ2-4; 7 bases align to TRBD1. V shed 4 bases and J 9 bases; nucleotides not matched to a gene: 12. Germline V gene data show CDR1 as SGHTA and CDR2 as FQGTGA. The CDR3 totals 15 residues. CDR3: CASSSSTGDLSIQYF. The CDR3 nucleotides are TGTGCCAGCAGCTCCTCCACAGGGGATTTGAGCATTCAGTACTTC.

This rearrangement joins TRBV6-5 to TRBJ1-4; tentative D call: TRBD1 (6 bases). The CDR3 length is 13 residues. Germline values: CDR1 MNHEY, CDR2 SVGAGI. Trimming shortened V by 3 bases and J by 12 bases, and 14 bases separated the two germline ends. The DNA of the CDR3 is TGTGCCAGCAGTTATGAGGACAGTAAAGAACTGTTTTTT. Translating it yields CASSYEDSKELFF.

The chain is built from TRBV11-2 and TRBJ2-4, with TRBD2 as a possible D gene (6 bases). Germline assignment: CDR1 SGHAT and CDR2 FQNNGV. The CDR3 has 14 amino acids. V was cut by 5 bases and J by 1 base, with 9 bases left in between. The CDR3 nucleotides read TGTGCCAGCAGCGACCGGGAGGCCAAAAACATTCAGTACTTC. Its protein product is CASSDREAKNIQYF.

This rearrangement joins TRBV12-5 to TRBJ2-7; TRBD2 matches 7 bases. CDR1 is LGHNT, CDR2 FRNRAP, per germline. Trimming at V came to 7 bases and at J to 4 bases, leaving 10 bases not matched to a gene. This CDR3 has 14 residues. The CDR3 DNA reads TGTGCTAGTGCCCCGGGGGGACGTCTATACGAGCAGTACTTC. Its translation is CASAPGGRLYEQYF.

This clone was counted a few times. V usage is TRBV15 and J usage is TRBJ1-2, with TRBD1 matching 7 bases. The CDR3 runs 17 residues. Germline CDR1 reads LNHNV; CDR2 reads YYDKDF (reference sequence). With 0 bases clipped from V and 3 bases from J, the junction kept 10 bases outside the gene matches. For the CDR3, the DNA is TGTGCCACCAGCAGAGATCGGGCAGGGGGTTATGACTATGGCTACACCTTC. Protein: CATSRDRAGGYDYGYTF.

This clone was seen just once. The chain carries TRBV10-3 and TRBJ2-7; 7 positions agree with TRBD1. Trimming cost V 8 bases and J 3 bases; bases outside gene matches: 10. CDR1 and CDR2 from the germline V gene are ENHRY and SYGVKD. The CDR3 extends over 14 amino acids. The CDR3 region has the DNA TGTGCCATCGGGGCCGGGACAGAGCTCTACGAGCAGTACTTC. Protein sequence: CAIGAGTELYEQYF.

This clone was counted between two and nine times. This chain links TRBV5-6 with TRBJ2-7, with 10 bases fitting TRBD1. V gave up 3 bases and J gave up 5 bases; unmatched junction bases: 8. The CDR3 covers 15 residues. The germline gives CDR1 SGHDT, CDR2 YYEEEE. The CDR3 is CASSSGTGVLNEQYF. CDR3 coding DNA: TGTGCCAGCAGCTCCGGGACAGGGGTCCTCAACGAGCAGTACTTC.

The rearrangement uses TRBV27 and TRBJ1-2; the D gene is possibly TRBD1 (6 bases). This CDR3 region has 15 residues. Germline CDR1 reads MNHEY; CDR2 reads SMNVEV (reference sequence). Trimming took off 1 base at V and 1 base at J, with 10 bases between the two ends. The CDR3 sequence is CASSLLAGDNYGYTF. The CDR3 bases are TGTGCCAGCAGTTTATTGGCAGGGGATAACTATGGCTACACCTTC.

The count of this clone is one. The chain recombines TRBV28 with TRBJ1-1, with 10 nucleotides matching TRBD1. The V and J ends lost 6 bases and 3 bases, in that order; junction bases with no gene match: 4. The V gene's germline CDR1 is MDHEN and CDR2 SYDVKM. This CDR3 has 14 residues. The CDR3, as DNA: TGTGCCAGCAGGTCCGGGACAGGGGACACTGAAGCTTTCTTT. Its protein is CASRSGTGDTEAFF. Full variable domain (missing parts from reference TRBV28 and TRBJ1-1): DVKVTQSSRYLVKRTGEKVFLECVQDMDHENMFWYRQDPGLGLRLIYFSYDVKMKEKGDIPEGYSVSREKKERFSLILESASTNQTSMYLCASRSGTGDTEAFFGQGTRLTVV.

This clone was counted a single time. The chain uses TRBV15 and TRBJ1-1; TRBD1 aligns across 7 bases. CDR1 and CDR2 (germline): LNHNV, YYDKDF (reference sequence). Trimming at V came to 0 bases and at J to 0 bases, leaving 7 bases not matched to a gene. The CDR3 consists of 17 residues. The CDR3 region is CATSREGQLIMNTEAFF. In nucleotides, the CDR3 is TGTGCCACCAGCAGAGAGGGACAGCTAATCATGAACACTGAAGCTTTCTTT.

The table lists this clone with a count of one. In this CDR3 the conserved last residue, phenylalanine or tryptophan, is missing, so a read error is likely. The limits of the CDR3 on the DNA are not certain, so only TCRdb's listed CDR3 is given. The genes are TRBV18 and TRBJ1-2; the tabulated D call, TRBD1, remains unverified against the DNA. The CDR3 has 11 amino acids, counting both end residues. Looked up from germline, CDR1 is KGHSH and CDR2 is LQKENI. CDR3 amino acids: CASSPGREILV.

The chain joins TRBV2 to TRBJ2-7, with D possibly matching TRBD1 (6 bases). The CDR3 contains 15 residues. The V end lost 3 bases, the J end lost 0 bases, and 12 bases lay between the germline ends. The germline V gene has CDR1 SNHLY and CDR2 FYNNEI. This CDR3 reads CASSEGVQGSYEQYF. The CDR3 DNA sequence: TGTGCCAGCAGTGAGGGAGTACAGGGCTCCTACGAGCAGTACTTC.

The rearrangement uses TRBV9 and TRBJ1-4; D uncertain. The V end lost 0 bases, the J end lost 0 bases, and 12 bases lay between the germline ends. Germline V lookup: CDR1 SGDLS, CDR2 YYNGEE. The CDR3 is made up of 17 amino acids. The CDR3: CASSVGGGRATNEKLFF. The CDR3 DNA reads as TGTGCCAGCAGCGTAGGTGGAGGGCGGGCAACTAATGAAAAACTGTTTTTT.

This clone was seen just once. The CDR3 coding sequence is TGTGCCTGGAGTGTACGCCCCTACACAGTACCCAACACTGAAGCTTTCTTT. Protein sequence: CAWSVRPYTVPNTEAFF. This chain uses TRBV30 with TRBJ1-1; no definite D call. Germline loops: CDR1 GTSNPN, CDR2 SVGIG (reference sequence). The CDR3 runs to 17 residues. The V end lost 0 bases, the J end lost 2 bases, and 19 bases lay between the germline ends.

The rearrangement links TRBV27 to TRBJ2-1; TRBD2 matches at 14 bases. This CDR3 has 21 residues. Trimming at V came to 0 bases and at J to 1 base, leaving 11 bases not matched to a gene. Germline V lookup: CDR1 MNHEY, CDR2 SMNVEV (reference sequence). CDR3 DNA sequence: TGTGCCAGCAGTTTATCGAAGCCCGGGACTAGCGGGAGATCGTCCTACAATGAGCAGTTCTTC. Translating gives CASSLSKPGTSGRSSYNEQFF.

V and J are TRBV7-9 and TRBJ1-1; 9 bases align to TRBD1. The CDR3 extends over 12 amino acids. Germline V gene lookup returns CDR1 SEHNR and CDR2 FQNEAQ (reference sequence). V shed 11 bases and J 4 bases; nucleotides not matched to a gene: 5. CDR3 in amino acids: CAVQGAVTEAFF. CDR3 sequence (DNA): TGTGCCGTACAGGGGGCTGTCACTGAAGCTTTCTTT.